These 13 T cell receptor beta chains were all obtained from the same sample, sequenced in a study of identical twins. MiXCR was run by TCRdb on the 5' RACE reads, yielding one entry per CDR3 protein. The sample has more than 650,000 distinct CDR3 sequences; over 5% are singletons. The specimen sequenced was naive T cells sorted from blood. The receptors stem from a man younger than 30 in good health.

This clonotype was picked up many times. The rearrangement uses TRBV7-2 and TRBJ2-7; weak D call: TRBD2 (5 bases). Germline lookup yields CDR1 SGHTA and CDR2 FQGNSA. The CDR3 is 11 amino acids. Trimming cost V 5 bases and J 7 bases, with 9 bases left between them. The CDR3 coding sequence is TGTGCCAGCAGCCTCGGGATAGAGCAGTACTTC. It specifies CASSLGIEQYF.

This clonotype was counted many times. The J gene is TRBJ2-5, the V gene TRBV20-1, with 8 bases aligning to TRBD2. This CDR3 contains 14 residues. J was trimmed by 4 bases and V by 6 bases; bases with no gene match: 10. CDR1 DFQATT and CDR2 SNEGSKA come from the germline V gene (reference sequence). DNA for the CDR3: TGCAGTGCAGGGGTCGGGACTAGGATAGAGACCCAGTACTTC. Protein product: CSAGVGTRIETQYF.

In its sample, this clonotype was seen many times. The CDR3 DNA sequence: TGTGCCAGCAGTTTCTTAGGGGATGCTGAAGCTTTCTTT. Translation gives CASSFLGDAEAFF. J is TRBJ1-1 and V is TRBV12-3 or TRBV12-4; TRBD1 is a possible D gene (5 bases). The V end lost 3 bases, the J end lost 6 bases, and 11 bases lay between the germline ends. This CDR3 has 13 amino acids.

The rearrangement joins TRBV7-8 to TRBJ2-3; TRBD1 aligns across 9 bases. Trimming cost V 6 bases and J 4 bases; bases outside gene matches: 14. CDR1 is SGHVS, CDR2 FQNEAQ, per germline. The CDR3 is 17 residues long. CDR3 bases: TGTGCCAGCAGGCGGGACAGGGTTGTTGTGGTCGCAGATACGCAGTATTTT. Encoded protein: CASRRDRVVVVADTQYF.

The chain combines TRBV20-1 with TRBJ1-1, with 10 bases aligning to TRBD1. Germline loops: CDR1 DFQATT, CDR2 SNEGSKA (reference sequence). The CDR3 is 14 amino acids. J gave up 4 bases and V 6 bases, and 8 bases lay outside the gene matches. CDR3 in DNA: TGCAGTGCCTCCTCTAGGACAGGGGGCACTGAAGCTTTCTTT. Residues: CSASSRTGGTEAFF.

This clonotype was detected a few times. The chain has TRBV5-1 and TRBJ2-5; 9 nucleotides align to TRBD2. The ends lost 4 bases at V and 4 bases at J; junction bases unmatched: 8. This CDR3 region has 15 residues. Germline V lookup: CDR1 SGHRS, CDR2 YFSETQ. As DNA, the CDR3 is TGCGCCAGCAGCCGGGAGGCTAGCGGGATAGAGACCCAGTACTTC. Its translation is CASSREASGIETQYF. Full variable domain (outside the CDR3, taken from reference TRBV5-1 and TRBJ2-5): KAGVTQTPRYLIKTRGQQVTLSCSPISGHRSVSWYQQTPGQGLQFLFEYFSETQRNKGNFPGRFSGRQFSNSRSEMNVSTLELGDSALYLCASSREASGIETQYFGPGTRLLVL.

The table lists this clonotype with a few counts. The chain couples TRBV15 to TRBJ2-1, with D possibly TRBD2 on 6 matching bases. CDR1 LNHNV and CDR2 YYDKDF come from the germline V gene (reference sequence). The CDR3 totals 16 residues. V lost 0 bases and J 8 bases, leaving 17 bases between the germline ends. The CDR3 region is CATSRDWEDPRDEQFF. The DNA for the CDR3 is TGTGCCACCAGCAGAGATTGGGAGGATCCTAGGGATGAGCAGTTCTTC.

V gene TRBV20-1 combines with J gene TRBJ2-7, with D unresolved. Germline V gene sequence: CDR1 DFQATT, CDR2 SNEGSKA (reference sequence). There are 13 residues in the CDR3. V dropped 4 bases and J dropped 3 bases, with 13 bases sitting between them. The chain's CDR3 is CSATAERFYEQYV. The DNA of the CDR3 is TGCAGTGCTACGGCAGAACGATTCTACGAGCAGTACGTC.

V and J are TRBV20-1 and TRBJ1-1; D remains unclear. Trimming took 1 base from V and 1 from J, leaving 10 bases between them. This CDR3 has 14 residues. Per germline, CDR1 DFQATT and CDR2 SNEGSKA (reference sequence). The CDR3 DNA reads TGCAGTGCTAGAGGCCCACGACCGAACACTGAAGCTTTCTTT. It encodes CSARGPRPNTEAFF.

This clonotype was seen at least ten times. The chain carries TRBV20-1 and TRBJ1-2; D is ambiguous. The CDR3 length is 13 residues. V dropped 0 bases and J dropped 9 bases, with 14 bases sitting between them. Germline V gene lookup returns CDR1 DFQATT and CDR2 SNEGSKA (reference sequence). The CDR3 sequence: CSARDGGNRRYTF. The CDR3 DNA follows: TGCAGTGCTAGAGATGGAGGGAATAGACGCTACACCTTC.

This clonotype has only a few counts. This sequence joins TRBV5-1 and TRBJ1-4, with D unclear. In germline, CDR1 is SGHRS, CDR2 YFSETQ. This CDR3 contains 13 residues. V was pared by 3 bases and J by 8 bases, with 11 bases between. CDR3 amino acids: CASSSRVGEKLFF. The CDR3, as DNA: TGCGCCAGCAGCTCGAGGGTAGGCGAAAAACTGTTTTTT.

This clonotype has ten or more counts. This chain connects TRBV27 to TRBJ1-2; 9 nucleotides align to TRBD1. Trimming took 5 bases from V and 5 from J; bases not matched to a gene: 3. The CDR3 has 13 amino acids. The germline gives CDR1 MNHEY, CDR2 SMNVEV (reference sequence). CDR3 sequence: CASSTGQGYGYTF. In DNA, the CDR3 is TGTGCCAGCAGTACGGGACAGGGATATGGCTACACCTTC.

This chain uses TRBV12-3 or TRBV12-4 with TRBJ1-1, with D perhaps matching TRBD1 (5 bases). Between the trimmed V and J ends, which lost 5 bases and 6 bases, there was a span of 19 bases. The CDR3 consists of 15 residues. The chain's CDR3 is CASSPPGRGSSEAFF. In DNA form, the CDR3 reads TGTGCCAGCAGTCCACCGGGACGAGGATCTTCTGAAGCTTTCTTT.